Listed below are T cell receptor beta chains from one sample, sequenced in a study of control samples from healthy donors and cancer patients. Clones were read by immunoSEQ multiplex PCR, and TCRdb kept only the in-frame ones, dropping some. The top ten clones hold around 3% of a sample with 80,000 to 100,000 clones, over 85% of them seen once. Sequencing was done on a sample of blood. Source of these receptors: a human donor in good health. The donor label of this sample is uncertain. Each CDR3 is given with its conserved first and last residue. A D gene is named only where the DNA matches it firmly. Size tells how often a clone was seen (once, few, many) or the class of an expanded clone, and some rows leave it out.

v_call	j_call	d_call	clone_size	cdr3_aa	cdr3_nt
TRBV6-6	TRBJ1-2	-	-	CASGHPNYGYTF	TGTGCCAGCGGACATCCTAACTATGGCTACACCTTC
TRBV5-8	TRBJ1-1	-	-	CASSLGPEAFF	TGTGCCAGCAGCTTGGGACCTGAAGCTTTCTTT
TRBV6-5	TRBJ2-3	-	few	CASSYGGADTQYF	TGTGCCAGCAGTTACGGAGGGGCAGATACGCAGTATTTT
TRBV11-2	TRBJ1-2	TRBD1	-	CASSSGQFYGYTF	TGTGCCAGCAGCTCGGGACAGTTCTATGGCTACACCTTC
TRBV6-1	TRBJ2-1	TRBD2	-	CASSEGRAGGGEQFF	TGTGCCAGCAGTGAAGGTCGAGCGGGGGGTGGTGAGCAGTTCTTC
TRBV2	TRBJ1-5	TRBD1	-	CASSENRAGGSPQHF	TGTGCCAGCAGTGAAAATCGGGCAGGGGGATCGCCCCAGCATTTT
TRBV7-2	TRBJ1-3	-	-	CASSLRMTSGNTIYF	TGTGCCAGCAGCTTACGGATGACCTCTGGAAACACCATATATTTT
TRBV29-1	TRBJ2-1	TRBD2	-	CSGQGLAGGLRYNEQFF	TGCAGCGGACAGGGACTAGCGGGGGGCCTGAGGTACAATGAGCAGTTCTTC
TRBV5-1	TRBJ1-2	-	-	CASSLGALVVDGYTF	TGCGCCAGCAGCTTGGGGGCTTTGGTGGTGGATGGCTACACCTTC
TRBV7-2	TRBJ2-3	-	once	CASSPFAGPTDTQYF	TGTGCCAGCAGCCCGTTTGCGGGCCCCACAGATACGCAGTATTTT
TRBV6-5	TRBJ1-6	TRBD1	-	CATQSQGNYSPLHF	TGTGCCACCCAATCACAGGGGAATTATTCACCCCTCCACTTT
TRBV28	TRBJ1-5	-	-	CASNWGLNQPQHF	TGTGCCAGCAATTGGGGCCTAAATCAGCCCCAGCATTTT
TRBV7-9	TRBJ2-7	-	-	CASSSLGAGTPITYEQYF	TGTGCCAGCAGCTCGCTTGGGGCCGGGACTCCGATTACCTACGAGCAGTACTTC
TRBV24-1	TRBJ1-1	-	-	CATSEPNTEAFF	TGTGCCACCAGTGAGCCGAACACTGAAGCTTTCTTT
TRBV4-1	TRBJ2-1	TRBD1	-	CASSQPDRDPEEQFF	TGCGCCAGCAGCCAACCGGACAGGGATCCCGAAGAGCAGTTCTTC
TRBV6-6	TRBJ1-1	-	-	CASRRWGIEAFF	TGTGCCAGCAGACGGTGGGGGATTGAAGCTTTCTTT
TRBV7-2	TRBJ1-2	-	-	CASSWNGMLNYGYTF	TGTGCCAGCAGCTGGAACGGAATGTTGAACTATGGCTACACCTTC
TRBV6-6	TRBJ1-2	-	-	CASSLFGYTF	TGTGCCAGCAGTTTGTTCGGCTACACCTTC
TRBV12-3/TRBV12-4	TRBJ2-3	-	-	CASSPGGDTQYF	TGTGCCAGCAGTCCAGGAGGGGATACGCAGTATTTT
TRBV27	TRBJ2-7	-	-	CASSPGAGTYEQYF	TGTGCCAGCAGTCCGGGGGCAGGTACCTACGAGCAGTACTTC
TRBV7-8	TRBJ2-3	TRBD2	-	CASTYLLAGGPSTDTQYF	TGTGCCAGCACCTACCTTCTAGCGGGGGGGCCTTCAACAGATACGCAGTATTTT
TRBV7-8	TRBJ2-7	-	-	CASSLTSSYEQYF	TGTGCCAGCAGCTTAACCAGCTCCTACGAGCAGTACTTC
TRBV7-2	TRBJ2-1	-	-	CASSLMRGYSNEQFF	TGTGCCAGCAGCTTGATGAGGGGGTATTCAAATGAGCAGTTCTTC
TRBV19	TRBJ1-5	-	-	CASSAKQGTPQHF	TGTGCCAGTAGTGCCAAACAGGGCACGCCCCAGCATTTT
TRBV3-1/TRBV3-2	TRBJ2-1	-	-	CASSHHGGEGGRGQFF	TGTGCCAGCAGCCACCATGGAGGAGAGGGGGGGCGAGGACAGTTCTTC
TRBV4-2	TRBJ1-3	-	few	CASSQGTTGNTIYF	TGTGCCAGCAGCCAAGGAACCACTGGAAACACCATATATTTT
TRBV5-1	TRBJ2-5	-	-	CASSKRGAGQETQYF	TGCGCCAGCAGCAAACGGGGGGCCGGTCAAGAGACCCAGTACTTC
TRBV11-3	TRBJ2-1	TRBD2	-	CASSLQRGGDNEQFF	TGTGCCAGCAGCCTCCAGCGCGGGGGGGACAATGAGCAGTTCTTC
TRBV27	TRBJ2-4	-	-	CASSLGAAKNIQYF	TGTGCCAGCAGTTTAGGGGCTGCCAAAAACATTCAGTACTTC
TRBV5-4	TRBJ2-3	-	-	CASSFRGSTDTQYF	TGTGCCAGCAGCTTTCGCGGAAGCACAGATACGCAGTATTTT
TRBV6-6	TRBJ1-6	TRBD1	-	CASSPRDRLNSPLHF	TGTGCCAGCAGTCCCAGGGACAGACTCAATTCACCCCTCCACTTT
TRBV10-2	TRBJ1-1	TRBD1	-	CASRIPGTESEAFF	TGCGCCAGCAGGATTCCCGGGACAGAGTCTGAAGCTTTCTTT
TRBV9	TRBJ1-1	-	-	CASSPRGVNTEAFF	TGTGCCAGCAGCCCCCGAGGGGTGAACACTGAAGCTTTCTTT
TRBV3-1/TRBV3-2	TRBJ1-3	-	-	CASTPTGSGNTIYF	TGTGCCAGCACCCCAACGGGCTCTGGAAACACCATATATTTT
TRBV4-1	TRBJ1-4	-	-	CASSQTSGNEKLFF	TGCGCCAGCAGCCAAACTTCGGGTAACGAAAAACTGTTTTTT
TRBV4-1	TRBJ1-5	-	-	CASSQEGTSGNQPQHF	TGCGCCAGCAGCCAAGAAGGGACGTCGGGCAATCAGCCCCAGCATTTT
TRBV28	TRBJ1-1	-	-	CASSFGGTEAFF	TGTGCCAGCAGTTTTGGGGGAACTGAAGCTTTCTTT
TRBV5-1	TRBJ1-6	-	-	CASSRQKNTAPPLHF	TGCGCCAGCAGCCGACAGAAAAACACCGCGCCACCCCTCCACTTT
TRBV10-3	TRBJ2-1	TRBD2	-	CAISSTLAVYNEQFF	TGTGCCATCAGCTCGACACTAGCGGTCTACAATGAGCAGTTCTTC
TRBV13	TRBJ2-6	-	-	CASSLNAGPSGANVLTF	TGTGCCAGCAGCTTAAACGCAGGGCCGTCTGGGGCCAACGTCCTGACTTTC
TRBV15	TRBJ2-3	TRBD2	few	CATSRGRGDGDTQYF	TGTGCCACCAGCAGAGGTCGGGGGGACGGAGATACGCAGTATTTT
TRBV9	TRBJ2-3	-	-	CASSVQGGDTQYF	TGTGCCAGCAGCGTCCAGGGAGGAGATACGCAGTATTTT